This entry lists 20 T cell receptor beta chains sequenced from one sample in a study of T cells after posttransplantation cyclophosphamide. Libraries were prepared by immunoSEQ multiplex PCR; TCRdb keeps only in-frame clonotypes and omits some of them. The sample yields roughly 35,000 clones, without any singletons. Sequencing was done on a sample of PBMCs. These receptor sequences come from a woman aged 45-60 years in good health and a related stem cell transplant donor.

This clone appeared many times. The rearrangement uses TRBV19 and TRBJ1-1; 11 positions match TRBD1. CDR3 length: 16 residues. V lost 5 bases and J lost 0; bases outside the gene matches: 5. The germline CDR1 and CDR2 sequences are LNHDA and SQIVND (reference sequence). The CDR3 DNA sequence: TGTGCCAGTAGTTCCTGGGACAGGGGGATGAACACTGAAGCTTTCTTT. Protein product: CASSSWDRGMNTEAFF.

This clone was counted many times. This chain joins TRBV27 and TRBJ1-1, with D perhaps matching TRBD1 (6 bases). CDR1 and CDR2 from the germline V gene are MNHEY and SMNVEV (reference sequence). Trimming took off 0 bases at V and 4 bases at J, with 15 bases between the two ends. CDR3 length equals 16 residues. This chain's CDR3 is CASSLSGRGAGTEAFF. Written as DNA, the CDR3 is TGTGCCAGCAGTTTATCAGGCAGGGGTGCGGGCACTGAAGCTTTCTTT.

This clone was seen repeatedly, ten times or more. The V and J genes are TRBV7-2 and TRBJ1-1, with 7 bases fitting TRBD1. V trimming: 5 bases; J trimming: 11 bases; junction bases outside the gene matches: 8. Germline CDR1 reads SGHTA; CDR2 reads FQGNSA. The CDR3 covers 12 residues. The CDR3 bases are TGTGCCAGCAGCGCCACGACAGGGCCGGCTTTCTTT. This gives the protein CASSATTGPAFF.

In this sample, this clone turned up many times. The chain carries TRBV7-7 and TRBJ1-3; no clear D gene. Trimming took off 0 bases at V and 2 bases at J, with 8 bases between the two ends. The CDR3 runs 15 residues. Germline CDR1 SSHAT, CDR2 FNYEAQ (reference sequence). CDR3 loop: CASSLALGAGNTIYF. CDR3 nucleotide sequence: TGTGCCAGCAGCTTAGCGCTCGGGGCTGGAAACACCATATATTTT.

This clone came up many times. The DNA of the CDR3 is TGTGCCAGCATACGAGACAGGGTTAACACCGGGGAGCTGTTTTTT. The encoded protein is CASIRDRVNTGELFF. This chain links TRBV2 with TRBJ2-2, with 7 bases matching TRBD1. CDR3 length equals 15 residues. The J segment lost 2 bases and the V segment lost 7 bases, leaving 7 bases of the junction unmatched. Germline V CDR1 and CDR2: SNHLY, FYNNEI.

There are many counts of this clone. V is TRBV7-9 and J is TRBJ2-7; tentatively, D is TRBD1 (5 bases). V lost 5 bases and J 4 bases, leaving 9 bases between the germline ends. The CDR3 has 12 amino acids. From germline, CDR1 is SEHNR and CDR2 FQNEAQ (reference sequence). CDR3 amino acids: CASSLTGYEQYF. The CDR3 DNA is TGTGCCAGCAGCCTTACAGGATACGAGCAGTACTTC.

This clone has a handful of counts. The V gene is TRBV15, the J gene TRBJ1-6; possibly TRBD1 for D (6 bases). The germline gives CDR1 LNHNV, CDR2 YYDKDF (reference sequence). The V end lost 1 base, the J end lost 10 bases, and 14 bases lay between the germline ends. The CDR3 spans 15 residues. This CDR3 reads CATSRGSRGGSPLHF. The CDR3, as DNA: TGTGCCACCAGCAGAGGTTCCAGGGGCGGATCACCCCTCCACTTT.

Many counts were recorded for this clone. The rearrangement joins TRBV7-2 to TRBJ2-2; no clear D gene. This CDR3 comprises 14 residues. Germline V gives CDR1 SGHTA, CDR2 FQGNSA. Deletions cut 1 base from V and 4 bases from J, with 7 bases between. For the CDR3, the DNA is TGTGCCAGCAGCTTAGGCGGTAGCACCGGGGAGCTGTTTTTT. Protein sequence: CASSLGGSTGELFF.

This clone has at least ten counts. V usage is TRBV2 and J usage is TRBJ2-7; the D gene is possibly TRBD1 (5 bases). Germline CDR1 and CDR2: SNHLY and FYNNEI. CDR3 size: 15 residues. The V and J ends lost 2 bases and 2 bases respectively, with 13 bases between them. CDR3 nucleotides: TGTGCCAGCAGTGAACTCCCGGCAGGGACCTACGAGCAGTACTTC. Amino acids: CASSELPAGTYEQYF.

This clone was counted ten times or more. The J gene is TRBJ1-2, the V gene TRBV28; a weak D match, TRBD1 (5 bases). V was trimmed by 7 bases and J by 4 bases, leaving 19 bases between them. Per germline, CDR1 MDHEN and CDR2 SYDVKM. The CDR3 has 15 amino acids. CDR3 protein: CASTVRPGGSYGYTF. In nucleotides, the CDR3 is TGTGCCAGCACCGTAAGACCGGGGGGGAGCTATGGCTACACCTTC.

This clone was detected ten times or more. The chain combines TRBV10-2 with TRBJ2-3; D possibly corresponds to TRBD2 (6 bases). The ends were cut back, 3 bases at V and 0 bases at J, with 31 bases in the middle. The CDR3 totals 22 residues. The germline CDR1 and CDR2 sequences are WSHSY and SAAADI. The DNA for the CDR3 is TGCGCCAGCAGTGAAATGAGACGGGGGATCTTGGCGGGCTCTTTTAGCACAGATACGCAGTATTTT. It codes for CASSEMRRGILAGSFSTDTQYF.

This clone was recorded at least ten times. J is TRBJ1-2 and V is TRBV4-2; D gene uncertain. CDR1 is LGHNA, CDR2 YNFKEQ, per germline. This CDR3 spans 14 amino acids. Trimming stripped 0 bases from V and 2 bases from J, with 7 bases between. The CDR3 region has the DNA TGTGCCAGCAGCCAAGACTCGGTCAACTATGGCTACACCTTC. Translation gives CASSQDSVNYGYTF.

The chain combines TRBV7-9 with TRBJ1-1; 8 bases are a match to TRBD1. Germline CDR1 and CDR2: SEHNR and FQNEAQ (reference sequence). The CDR3 extends over 16 amino acids. The junction had 4 bases not matched to a gene; V was cut back by 1 base and J by 0 bases. CDR3 nucleotide sequence: TGTGCCAGCAGCTTAGGGGCAGGGGGCATGAACACTGAAGCTTTCTTT. This codes for CASSLGAGGMNTEAFF.

The chain couples TRBV18 to TRBJ2-5, with 7 bases aligning to TRBD1. Germline V gene data show CDR1 as KGHSH and CDR2 as LQKENI. Germline trimming cut 6 bases from V and 2 bases from J; bases unmatched to any gene: 9. The CDR3 consists of 15 residues. The CDR3 bases are TGTGCCAGCTCCCTAAGACAGGGCCATCAAGAGACCCAGTACTTC. It codes for CASSLRQGHQETQYF.

This clone was recorded a few times. This chain joins TRBV30 and TRBJ1-1, with D maybe TRBD1 (5 bases). The CDR3 covers 11 residues. CDR1 and CDR2 from the germline V gene are GTSNPN and SVGIG (reference sequence). With 0 bases removed from V and 8 bases from J, the gap between germline ends came to 7 bases. The CDR3 sequence is CAWSVWGEAFF. The CDR3 DNA follows: TGTGCCTGGAGTGTATGGGGCGAAGCTTTCTTT.

The chain carries TRBV5-1 and TRBJ2-3; 9 nucleotides match TRBD1. Looked up from germline, CDR1 is SGHRS and CDR2 is YFSETQ. V was clipped by 3 bases and J by 0 bases; unmatched bases: 8. The length of the CDR3 is 17 residues. The CDR3 protein is CASSSGQGLSSTDTQYF. The CDR3 DNA reads TGCGCCAGCAGCTCGGGACAGGGACTTTCTAGCACAGATACGCAGTATTTT.

The chain joins TRBV5-6 to TRBJ2-5, with 9 nucleotides matching TRBD2. The germline V gene has CDR1 SGHDT and CDR2 YYEEEE. The trim removed 3 bases at V and 3 bases at J, leaving 9 bases unmatched. The CDR3 sequence is 16 residues long. CDR3 loop: CASSWGGSGSKETQYF. The DNA for the CDR3 is TGTGCCAGCAGCTGGGGGGGTAGCGGGAGCAAAGAGACCCAGTACTTC. The entire variable domain, with the rest obtained from reference TRBV5-6 and TRBJ2-5, is as follows: DAGVTQSPTHLIKTRGQQVTLRCSPKSGHDTVSWYQQALGQGPQFIFQYYEEEERQRGNFPDRFSGHQFPNYSSELNVNALLLGDSALYLCASSWGGSGSKETQYFGPGTRLLVL.

The rearrangement links TRBV5-1 to TRBJ1-6, with 7 bases that match TRBD1. The CDR3 has 14 amino acids. With 4 bases clipped from V and 3 bases from J, the junction kept 1 base outside the gene matches. Germline CDR1 SGHRS, CDR2 YFSETQ. CDR3 DNA sequence: TGCGCCAGCAGCCGGGACAGCTATAATTCACCCCTCCACTTT. Translating it yields CASSRDSYNSPLHF.

The chain recombines TRBV30 with TRBJ1-2; 10 bases are shared with TRBD1. CDR3 length equals 15 residues. Germline-derived CDR1 and CDR2 are GTSNPN and SVGIG (reference sequence). Trimming removed 1 base from V and 7 bases from J; junction bases left unmatched: 9. In DNA form, the CDR3 reads TGTGCCTGGAGTGCTTCAGACAGGGGGCGGTTTGGCTACACCTTC. It is translated as CAWSASDRGRFGYTF.

A few counts support this clone. The chain links TRBV9 to TRBJ2-2; 11 bases map to TRBD1. Trimming cost V 2 bases and J 4 bases; bases outside gene matches: 7. The germline gives CDR1 SGDLS, CDR2 YYNGEE. The CDR3 totals 17 residues. Here the CDR3 DNA reads TGTGCCAGCAGCGTTGGGAGCGGGACAGGGGGCACCGGGGAGCTGTTTTTT. It specifies CASSVGSGTGGTGELFF.